The 18 T cell receptor beta chains below come from one sample, sequenced in a study of regulatory T cells in long-lasting Graves disease. The sample's time point: newly diagnosed GD, antithyroid drugs for less than 3 months. Scientists built the TCR library using RNA that was extracted from PBMCs. Combining iRepertoire HTBI primers with Arm-PCR of CDR3 regions, the authors built TCR beta libraries. Each CDR3 protein is one row after TCRdb ran MiXCR on the multiplex PCR reads. The repertoire holds approximately 480,000 distinct CDR3 sequences, with 15% to 20% as singletons. These data were also filed under a second study, of T cells in Graves' hyperthyroidism and ophthalmopathy.

The starting material was peripheral blood mononuclear cells (PBMCs), obtained at new diagnosis, from a patient treated with antithyroid drugs. The receptor set was obtained from a man in his forties with Graves disease.

This clonotype was found many times. The V gene is TRBV5-1, the J gene TRBJ2-2; possible D gene TRBD1, 6 bases. The CDR3 is made up of 15 amino acids. In germline, CDR1 is SGHRS, CDR2 YFSETQ. Trimming left V 1 base short and J 0 bases short, with 7 bases between. CDR3 in DNA: TGCGCCAGCAGCTTGAACAGGGCGAACACCGGGGAGCTGTTTTTT. It yields the protein CASSLNRANTGELFF.

The V gene is TRBV6-5, the J gene TRBJ2-7; 7 bases fit TRBD1. The CDR3 runs to 15 residues. CDR1 is MNHEY, CDR2 SVGAGI, per germline. Losses at the gene ends were 4 bases for V and 4 bases for J; bases not matched to a gene: 10. The CDR3 region is CASSSAATGSYEQYF. The CDR3 region has the DNA TGTGCCAGCAGTTCCGCCGCGACAGGGTCATACGAGCAGTACTTC.

At least ten counts were recorded for this clonotype. Germline and junction disagree at one end, which may indicate a read error. The gene calls are TRBV2 and TRBJ2-7; D is undetermined. Per germline, CDR1 SNHLY and CDR2 FYNNEI. There are 11 residues in the CDR3. CDR3 DNA: TGTGCCAGCTACGGCCTCTACGAACAGTACTTC. Its protein product is CASYGLYEQYF.

In this sample, this clonotype turned up a few times. The rearrangement joins TRBV5-1 to TRBJ2-4; the D is unclear. The CDR3 is 18 amino acids. CDR1 SGHRS and CDR2 YFSETQ come from the germline V gene. Trimming removed 1 base from V and 3 bases from J, with 20 bases in between. In DNA, the CDR3 is TGCGCCAGCAGCTTGACCCAAAAGAGGACCGAGTTCAAAAACATTCAGTACTTC. It specifies CASSLTQKRTEFKNIQYF.

This clonotype turned up a few times. This chain joins TRBV6-1 and TRBJ2-7, with TRBD1 matching over 7 bases. With V trimmed by 6 bases and J by 2 bases, 10 bases remained unmatched. This CDR3 has 15 residues. The germline CDR1 and CDR2 sequences are MNHNS and SASEGT. DNA of the CDR3: TGTGCCAGCAGCCCATATTCGACAGGGACCTACGAGCAGTACTTC. Translated: CASSPYSTGTYEQYF.

This clonotype is a singleton in its sample. The genes are TRBV2 and TRBJ2-2; D unclear. Trimming cost V 7 bases and J 0 bases, with 9 bases left between them. This CDR3 comprises 14 residues. From germline, CDR1 is SNHLY and CDR2 FYNNEI. CDR3 bases: TGTGCCAGCAAACAGAATCCGAACACCGGGGAGCTGTTTTTT. This gives the protein CASKQNPNTGELFF.

This clonotype was recorded many times. The V gene is TRBV28, the J gene TRBJ2-5; no definite D call. V was cut by 2 bases and J by 4 bases, with 14 bases left in between. Looked up from germline, CDR1 is MDHEN and CDR2 is SYDVKM. The CDR3 runs to 15 residues. CDR3 in DNA: TGTGCCAGCAGTTTAGAGACCAGGTTCTTAGAGACCCAGTACTTC. Translation gives CASSLETRFLETQYF.

For the CDR3, the DNA is TGTGCCAGCAGTGTGACAGGGGACTGGGAGACCCAGTACTTC. Residues: CASSVTGDWETQYF. This sequence joins TRBV6-8 and TRBJ2-5; 8 bases agree with TRBD1. This CDR3 has 14 amino acids. With 5 bases clipped from V and 5 bases from J, the junction kept 7 bases outside the gene matches. Germline CDR1 reads MNHGY; CDR2 reads SAAAGT.

In this sample, this clonotype turned up many times. V is TRBV12-3 or TRBV12-4 and J is TRBJ1-1; the D is unclear. Deletions cut 3 bases from V and 8 bases from J, with 7 bases between. The CDR3 is made up of 11 amino acids. For the CDR3, the DNA is TGTGCCAGCAGTTTTGGTCCCGAAGCTTTCTTT. It is translated as CASSFGPEAFF.

This clonotype has only a few counts. The chain combines TRBV19 with TRBJ2-1; D is ambiguous. CDR1 is LNHDA and CDR2 is SQIVND in the germline V gene (reference sequence). Trimming left V 3 bases short and J 10 bases short, with 13 bases between. The CDR3 has 13 residues. CDR3 sequence reads: CASSIILQGEQFF. CDR3 DNA sequence: TGTGCCAGTAGTATCATACTCCAAGGCGAGCAGTTCTTC. The full variable domain, with the rest looked up from reference TRBV19 and TRBJ2-1, is DGGITQSPKYLFRKEGQNVTLSCEQNLNHDAMYWYRQDPGQGLRLIYYSQIVNDFQKGDIAEGYSVSREKKESFPLTVTSAQKNPTAFYLCASSIILQGEQFFGPGTRLTVL.

The sample holds a few counts of this clonotype. This chain connects TRBV28 to TRBJ2-1; tentative D call: TRBD1 (6 bases). CDR3 length: 16 residues. Germline values: CDR1 MDHEN, CDR2 SYDVKM. Trimming stripped 4 bases from V and 0 bases from J, with 13 bases between. The CDR3 DNA reads as TGTGCCAGCAGTTCACAGGGTGGACGCTCCTACAATGAGCAGTTCTTC. Translation: CASSSQGGRSYNEQFF.

The CDR3 nucleotides read TGCAGTGCTAGAGATCTGCGGGAGGGGGAGCAGTTCTTC. It specifies CSARDLREGEQFF. The chain joins TRBV20-1 to TRBJ2-1; 9 bases align to TRBD2. V was pared by 0 bases and J by 10 bases, with 4 bases of the junction left unmatched. The CDR3 is 13 amino acids. Germline V lookup: CDR1 DFQATT, CDR2 SNEGSKA (reference sequence).

The table lists this clonotype with many counts. The chain links TRBV7-8 to TRBJ2-3; D perhaps matches TRBD2 (5 bases). The germline V gene encodes CDR1 SGHVS and CDR2 FQNEAQ. Trimming left V 0 bases short and J 2 bases short, with 15 bases between. The CDR3 runs 17 residues. CDR3: CASSLARAGPITDTQYF. Here the CDR3 DNA reads TGTGCCAGCAGCTTAGCGCGGGCGGGCCCCATCACAGATACGCAGTATTTT. The full variable domain, rest sourced from reference TRBV7-8 and TRBJ2-3, is GAGVSQSPRYKVAKRGQDVALRCDPISGHVSLFWYQQALGQGPEFLTYFQNEAQLDKSGLPSDRFFAERPEGSVSTLKIQRTQQEDSAVYLCASSLARAGPITDTQYFGPGTRLTVL.

This clonotype was counted ten times or more. The chain recombines TRBV20-1 with TRBJ1-2, with a possible D match to TRBD1 (5 bases). CDR1 DFQATT and CDR2 SNEGSKA come from the germline V gene (reference sequence). This CDR3 has 15 residues. V gave up 1 base and J gave up 1 base, with 13 bases separating them. The CDR3 loop reads CSARALGQGNYGYTF. In DNA, the CDR3 is TGCAGTGCTAGAGCCCTAGGGCAGGGTAACTATGGCTACACCTTC.

In the case of this clonotype: One end of the junction is discordant with germline, which a read error may explain. DNA for the CDR3: TGTGCCAGCAGTCAAACAGATACGCAGTGTTTT. This translates into CASSQTDTQCF. The chain links TRBV28 to TRBJ2-3, with D unclear. The germline V gene encodes CDR1 MDHEN and CDR2 SYDVKM. This CDR3 has 11 residues.

The table lists this clonotype with many counts. This chain joins TRBV3-1 and TRBJ1-1; D unresolved. This CDR3 is built from 13 residues. The germline gives CDR1 LGHDT, CDR2 YNNKEL (reference sequence). The V gene lost 4 bases and the J gene lost 5 bases, with 11 bases spanning the gap. The CDR3 region is CASSLPSGTEAFF. The CDR3 nucleotides are TGTGCCAGCAGCCTCCCCTCGGGGACTGAAGCTTTCTTT.

As to this clonotype: One end of the junction varies from germline; a read error may be responsible. The V and J genes are TRBV24-1 and TRBJ2-1; no reliable D call. Per germline, CDR1 KGHDR and CDR2 SFDVKD. This CDR3 comprises 13 residues. CDR3 region: CATSDPFLNEQSF. The CDR3 nucleotides are TGTGCCACCAGTGACCCGTTCCTCAATGAGCAGTCCTTC.

This clonotype was recorded a few times. One junction end does not reproduce the germline sequence, and a read error may be involved. The V and J genes are TRBV12-3 or TRBV12-4 and TRBJ2-2; 14 nucleotides align to TRBD2. The CDR3 is 15 amino acids. For the CDR3, the DNA is TGTGCCGGCAGAAGGGGACTAGCGGGAGCAGGGGAGCTGTTTTTT. It codes for CAGRRGLAGAGELFF.